Included here is one T cell receptor (beta chain) sequence, with context. In the authors' methods: Amplification with reference gene primers provided the estimates of nucleated cell counts. Produced via immunoSEQ multiplex PCR; TCRdb's table is partial and in-frame only. Clonal size and the V and J genes are those of that table, whereas D and trimming came from the DNA. The data contain some 180,000 clones, approximately 90% of them singletons. These data originate in a study of blood T cell repertoires in COVID-19. The CDR3 length is 15 residues. V shed 3 bases and J 6 bases; nucleotides not matched to a gene: 4. The V gene's germline CDR1 is SNHLY and CDR2 FYNNEI.

The specimen sequenced was peripheral blood. This sequence joins TRBV2 and TRBJ2-1, with 11 positions matching TRBD2. The sequence came from a man between 45 and 60 years old who had recovered from COVID-19. The CDR3 region has the DNA TGTGCCAGCAGTGACGACCTAGCGGGAGGCAATGAGCAGTTCTTC. Its protein is CASSDDLAGGNEQFF.